A selection of T cell receptor beta chains follows, all from one sample in a study of spatial heterogeneity in lung cancer. One entry per CDR3 protein, called by TCRdb with MiXCR from the 5' RACE reads. The repertoire holds roughly 8,400 distinct CDR3 sequences, with around 12% as singletons. The starting material was lung tumor tissue, obtained at surgery. The receptors were sampled from a male donor with early-stage non-small cell lung cancer. The CDR3 runs from the conserved cysteine through the conserved F or W. The D gene is left open where the match is weak. Expanded clones are given a class, and other clones once, few, many or no size at all.

v_gene	j_gene	d_gene	abundance	CDR3aa	CDR3nt
TRBV4-3	TRBJ1-6	TRBD1	many	CASSLGQGSPLHF	TGCGCCAGCAGTCTTGGACAGGGCTCACCCCTCCACTTT
TRBV6-2/TRBV6-3	TRBJ2-3	TRBD1	many	CASSRQGITDTQYF	TGTGCCAGCAGTAGACAGGGGATCACAGATACGCAGTATTTT
TRBV2	TRBJ1-1	-	-	CASTEWGNTEAFF	TGTGCCAGCACAGAATGGGGGAACACTGAAGCTTTCTTT
TRBV4-1	TRBJ2-7	-	many	CASSHLILRDGPYEQYF	TGCGCCAGCAGCCATCTCATTCTCCGGGACGGACCCTACGAGCAGTACTTC
TRBV20-1	TRBJ1-5	-	few	CSASTGPNQPQHF	TGCAGTGCTAGTACAGGGCCAAATCAGCCCCAGCATTTT
TRBV4-1	TRBJ2-1	-	few	CASSRGPAGGPSYNEQFF	TGCGCCAGCAGCCGGGGACCCGCGGGCGGACCCTCCTACAATGAGCAGTTCTTC
TRBV7-2	TRBJ1-6	-	many	CASSQDTYSPLHF	TGTGCCAGCAGCCAGGACACCTATTCACCCCTCCACTTT
TRBV7-2	TRBJ2-3	-	medium-sized	CASSLGWSPRTDTQYF	TGTGCCAGCAGCTTAGGATGGTCACCGAGGACAGATACGCAGTATTTT
TRBV20-1	TRBJ2-2	-	medium-sized	CSAGIEGISDTGELFF	TGCAGTGCTGGTATAGAGGGGATTTCGGACACCGGGGAGCTGTTTTTT
TRBV5-1	TRBJ2-3	TRBD2	many	CASSLNSPTSGTDTQYF	TGCGCCAGCAGCTTGAATTCCCCGACTAGCGGCACAGATACGCAGTATTTT
TRBV5-1	TRBJ2-3	TRBD2	many	CASSLLPGTSGADTQYF	TGCGCCAGCAGCTTACTACCCGGGACTAGCGGCGCAGATACGCAGTATTTT
TRBV4-1	TRBJ1-6	-	-	CASSQPRPNSPLHF	TGCGCCAGCAGCCAACCGAGACCTAATTCACCCCTCCACTTT
TRBV2	TRBJ1-2	-	few	CASSGERSYGYTF	TGTGCCAGCAGTGGGGAAAGGAGCTATGGCTACACCTTC
TRBV24-1	TRBJ2-1	-	few	CATKGAYNEQFF	TGTGCCACTAAAGGCGCGTACAATGAGCAGTTCTTC
TRBV6-2/TRBV6-3	TRBJ1-5	-	many	CASSFPPTPSNQPQHF	TGTGCCAGCAGTTTCCCCCCGACACCGAGCAATCAGCCCCAGCATTTT
TRBV12-3/TRBV12-4	TRBJ2-5	TRBD2	medium-sized	CASSPPLAGGPKSETQYF	TGTGCCAGCAGTCCGCCGCTAGCGGGAGGTCCAAAGTCAGAGACCCAGTACTTC
TRBV28	TRBJ2-7	-	-	CASRLVKASADEQYF	TGTGCCAGCAGGCTCGTTAAGGCTAGCGCCGACGAGCAGTACTTC
TRBV29-1	TRBJ2-5	TRBD1	many	CSVETDREETQYF	TGCAGCGTTGAAACTGACAGGGAGGAGACCCAGTACTTC
TRBV6-1	TRBJ1-2	-	medium-sized	CASSEQARGYTF	TGTGCCAGCAGTGAACAGGCGCGGGGCTACACCTTC
TRBV9	TRBJ2-2	-	many	CASSPHRATGELFF	TGTGCCAGCAGCCCCCACAGGGCCACCGGGGAGCTGTTTTTT
TRBV27	TRBJ2-7	-	many	CASSSAGTQLEQYF	TGTGCCAGCAGTTCCGCCGGGACTCAGCTCGAGCAGTACTTC
TRBV7-8	TRBJ2-7	TRBD2	medium-sized	CASSRTSIYEQYF	TGTGCCAGCAGCAGGACTAGCATCTACGAGCAGTACTTC
TRBV5-1	TRBJ2-7	TRBD1	many	CASSEGTVSSYEQYF	TGCGCCAGCAGCGAGGGGACAGTTTCCTCCTACGAGCAGTACTTC
TRBV7-2	TRBJ2-3	-	medium-sized	CASNQNPTDTQYF	TGTGCCAGCAACCAGAACCCCACAGATACGCAGTATTTT
TRBV4-1	TRBJ2-1	-	few	CASSPVVLGSATYNEQFF	TGCGCCAGCAGCCCGGTCGTGCTCGGGAGTGCTACCTACAATGAGCAGTTCTTC
TRBV5-1	TRBJ2-7	-	many	CASSIQGRTYEQYF	TGCGCCAGCAGCATCCAGGGGAGGACCTACGAGCAGTACTTC
TRBV2	TRBJ2-1	-	many	CATTPGPVLFF	TGTGCCACTACACCGGGACCCGTACTGTTCTTC
TRBV29-1	TRBJ2-7	-	medium-sized	CSVEDGTYEQYF	TGCAGCGTTGAAGACGGGACCTACGAGCAGTACTTC
TRBV28	TRBJ2-6	TRBD1	many	CASSTGAGANVLTF	TGTGCCAGCAGTACAGGGGCTGGGGCCAACGTCCTGACTTTC
TRBV7-3	TRBJ2-7	TRBD2	many	CASSPEGDTPRATSGRSYEQYF	TGTGCCAGCAGCCCGGAGGGGGACACCCCTCGCGCGACTAGCGGGAGGTCCTACGAGCAGTACTTC
TRBV28	TRBJ2-1	TRBD2	medium-sized	CANRLAGGRLDNSYGHNEQFF	TGTGCCAACCGACTAGCGGGAGGGCGCTTAGACAACTCCTATGGCCACAATGAGCAGTTCTTC
TRBV7-2	TRBJ1-6	-	many	CASSLGHYNSPLHF	TGTGCCAGCAGCTTAGGACACTATAATTCACCCCTCCACTTT
TRBV20-1	TRBJ2-4	-	many	CSARDIIQQIKNIQYF	TGCAGTGCTAGAGATATTATACAACAGATCAAAAACATTCAGTACTTC
TRBV6-6	TRBJ2-1	-	many	CASSLSGEGNEQFF	TGTGCCAGCAGCCTAAGTGGGGAAGGAAATGAGCAGTTCTTC
TRBV7-2	TRBJ2-1	-	-	CASSFNRDNEQFF	TGTGCCAGCAGCTTCAACAGGGACAATGAGCAGTTCTTC
TRBV18	TRBJ2-5	TRBD2	many	CASSPPGLAVQETQYF	TGTGCCAGCTCACCACCGGGACTAGCGGTCCAAGAGACCCAGTACTTC
TRBV29-1	TRBJ1-2	-	medium-sized	CSVELRGRGYGYTF	TGCAGCGTTGAACTCAGGGGCCGGGGCTATGGCTACACCTTC
TRBV28	TRBJ2-3	-	many	CASSINLGRQSTDTQYF	TGTGCCAGCAGCATCAATCTGGGACGGCAGAGCACAGATACGCAGTATTTT
TRBV20-1	TRBJ1-5	-	many	CSAVKDSNQPQHF	TGCAGTGCCGTCAAAGATAGCAATCAGCCCCAGCATTTT
TRBV10-3	TRBJ2-7	-	large	CAISESMVPLGDYEQYF	TGTGCCATCAGTGAGTCAATGGTACCACTGGGGGACTACGAGCAGTACTTC
TRBV5-1	TRBJ1-1	TRBD1	few	CASSLRQGLNTEAFF	TGCGCCAGCAGCTTGCGACAGGGGCTGAACACTGAAGCTTTCTTT
TRBV28	TRBJ1-5	-	medium-sized	CASSPTIQPQHF	TGTGCCAGCAGTCCGACCATTCAGCCCCAGCATTTT
TRBV20-1	TRBJ2-1	TRBD2	-	CSALAGGYNEQFF	TGCAGTGCTCTAGCGGGAGGGTACAATGAGCAGTTCTTC
TRBV20-1	TRBJ2-5	TRBD1	medium-sized	CSAGQGYQETQYF	TGCAGTGCTGGACAGGGGTATCAAGAGACCCAGTACTTC